These 20 T cell receptor beta chains came from one sample sequenced in a study of cytomegalovirus exposure and HLA in healthy donors. Primers for the PCR totalled 60 Vbeta and 13 Jbeta. Sequencing was performed with immunoSEQ multiplex PCR; in TCRdb, only in-frame clones are kept and a portion is missing. The sample records about 140,000 clones, around 82% being singletons. Sequences were obtained from PBMCs. These receptors were taken from a man younger than 35 in good health and CMV-seropositive.

The rearrangement links TRBV19 to TRBJ1-1; possible D gene TRBD1, 5 bases. Per germline, CDR1 LNHDA and CDR2 SQIVND (reference sequence). The germline V and J ends were trimmed by 10 bases and 5 bases, with 17 bases remaining between them. There are 13 residues in the CDR3. The CDR3 DNA follows: TGTGCCACCCGACCCTGGGGGGGAACTGAAGCTTTCTTT. Translated: CATRPWGGTEAFF.

This chain joins TRBV5-1 and TRBJ1-1; the match to TRBD1 covers 8 bases. With 4 bases clipped from V and 10 bases from J, the junction kept 12 bases outside the gene matches. The length of the CDR3 is 14 residues. Germline V gene lookup returns CDR1 SGHRS and CDR2 YFSETQ. The CDR3 spells CASSLTGDARRAFF. The CDR3 DNA is TGCGCCAGCAGCCTGACAGGGGATGCTCGGAGAGCTTTCTTT.

The chain combines TRBV28 with TRBJ2-2; D possibly corresponds to TRBD2 (5 bases). Germline V gene lookup returns CDR1 MDHEN and CDR2 SYDVKM. Trimming left V 3 bases short and J 2 bases short, with 10 bases between. The CDR3 is made up of 15 amino acids. The CDR3 sequence is CASSFRGINTGELFF. DNA for the CDR3: TGTGCCAGCAGTTTTCGAGGGATTAACACCGGGGAGCTGTTTTTT.

The V gene is TRBV5-4, the J gene TRBJ2-1; 10 bases map to TRBD2. Trimming removed 2 bases from V and 8 bases from J; junction bases left unmatched: 4. There are 14 residues in the CDR3. Germline-derived CDR1 and CDR2 are SGHNT and YYREEE (reference sequence). The CDR3 nucleotides are TGTGCCAGCAGCTTAAGCGGGAGGGTCGATGAGCAGTTCTTC. It is translated as CASSLSGRVDEQFF.

This clone was observed a single time. The rearrangement links TRBV6-5 to TRBJ1-6, with D maybe TRBD1 (6 bases). The CDR3 length is 14 residues. The V end was cut by 8 bases, the J end by 4 bases, with 12 bases between. CDR1 and CDR2 from the germline V gene are MNHEY and SVGAGI. The CDR3 loop reads CASSHREYNSPLHF. CDR3 DNA sequence: TGTGCCAGCTCCCACAGGGAATATAATTCACCCCTCCACTTT.

The genes are TRBV7-2 and TRBJ2-5; D not resolved. Germline CDR1 and CDR2: SGHTA and FQGNSA. V lost 3 bases to trimming and J lost 6 bases, with 14 bases between them. CDR3 length: 14 amino acids. CDR3 sequence: CASSFARSLKTQYF. The CDR3 DNA reads as TGTGCCAGCAGCTTCGCAAGGAGTTTGAAGACCCAGTACTTC. The variable domain in full, with the rest retrieved from reference TRBV7-2 and TRBJ2-5, is GAGVSQSPSNKVTEKGKDVELRCDPISGHTALYWYRQSLGQGLEFLIYFQGNSAPDKSGLPSDRFSAERTGGSVSTLTIQRTQQEDSAVYLCASSFARSLKTQYFGPGTRLLVL.

The chain carries TRBV19 and TRBJ2-6; possibly TRBD2 for D (6 bases). Trimming took 7 bases from V and 2 from J, leaving 12 bases between them. Germline loops: CDR1 LNHDA, CDR2 SQIVND (reference sequence). CDR3 size: 15 residues. CDR3 in amino acids: CASIAANPGANVLTF. The CDR3 region has the DNA TGTGCCAGTATAGCGGCGAATCCTGGGGCCAACGTCCTGACTTTC.

This chain links TRBV27 with TRBJ1-2, with D maybe TRBD1 (6 bases). This CDR3 contains 13 residues. Germline CDR1 reads MNHEY; CDR2 reads SMNVEV (reference sequence). V was clipped by 6 bases and J by 4 bases, with 12 bases between them. The CDR3 nucleotides read TGTGCCAGCAGCCAAACAGGGTTCTATGGCTACACCTTC. Encoded protein: CASSQTGFYGYTF.

The V and J genes are TRBV5-6 and TRBJ2-1, with 10 bases that match TRBD2. The V gene end was trimmed by 0 bases and the J gene end by 8 bases; junction bases not matched to a gene: 8. Germline loops: CDR1 SGHDT, CDR2 YYEEEE. This CDR3 comprises 16 residues. In nucleotides, the CDR3 is TGTGCCAGCAGCTTGGGACTAGCGGGCCCTGGCCATGAGCAGTTCTTC. This gives the protein CASSLGLAGPGHEQFF. Full variable domain (outside the CDR3, taken from reference TRBV5-6 and TRBJ2-1): DAGVTQSPTHLIKTRGQQVTLRCSPKSGHDTVSWYQQALGQGPQFIFQYYEEEERQRGNFPDRFSGHQFPNYSSELNVNALLLGDSALYLCASSLGLAGPGHEQFFGPGTRLTVL.

This sequence joins TRBV4-2 and TRBJ2-5; D gene unclear. Trimming shortened V by 4 bases and J by 6 bases, and 12 bases separated the two germline ends. Germline V gene data show CDR1 as LGHNA and CDR2 as YNFKEQ. The CDR3 loop spans 13 amino acids. The CDR3 spells CASSPAEEKTQYF. CDR3 DNA sequence: TGTGCCAGCAGCCCCGCTGAGGAGAAGACCCAGTACTTC.

The CDR3 region has the DNA TGTGCCAGCAGCGGGGGACAGAGCCTTAATCAGCCCCAGCATTTT. Encoded protein: CASSGGQSLNQPQHF. The rearrangement joins TRBV5-8 to TRBJ1-5; TRBD1 agrees at 7 bases. V lost 4 bases and J lost 4; bases outside the gene matches: 8. The germline CDR1 and CDR2 sequences are SGHTS and YDEGEE. The CDR3 is made up of 15 amino acids. Using reference TRBV5-8 and TRBJ1-5 for the parts outside the CDR3, the full variable domain is EAGVTQSPTHLIKTRGQQATLRCSPISGHTSVYWYQQALGLGLQFLLWYDEGEERNRGNFPPRFSGRQFPNYSSELNVNALELEDSALYLCASSGGQSLNQPQHFGDGTRLSIL.

The V call is TRBV5-1, the J call TRBJ2-1; 8 bases map to TRBD2. This CDR3 is 15 amino acids long. In germline, CDR1 is SGHRS, CDR2 YFSETQ. J was trimmed by 1 base and V by 4 bases; bases with no gene match: 4. CDR3 residues: CASSPGTSSYNEQFF. The CDR3 nucleotides are TGCGCCAGCAGCCCCGGGACTAGTTCCTACAATGAGCAGTTCTTC.

The genes are TRBV9 and TRBJ1-4; perhaps TRBD1 as D (5 bases). Trimming stripped 1 base from V and 8 bases from J, with 15 bases between. This CDR3 is built from 15 residues. CDR1 is SGDLS, CDR2 YYNGEE, per germline. The CDR3: CASSVTDSLFEKLFF. For the CDR3, the DNA is TGTGCCAGCAGCGTAACAGACAGTTTATTCGAAAAACTGTTTTTT. The full variable domain, rest sourced from reference TRBV9 and TRBJ1-4, is DSGVTQTPKHLITATGQRVTLRCSPRSGDLSVYWYQQSLDQGLQFLIQYYNGEERAKGNILERFSAQQFPDLHSELNLSSLELGDSALYFCASSVTDSLFEKLFFGSGTQLSVL.

The V call is TRBV5-1, the J call TRBJ1-2; weak D call: TRBD1 (5 bases). V dropped 4 bases and J dropped 5 bases, with 15 bases sitting between them. This CDR3 is built from 14 residues. Germline V gives CDR1 SGHRS, CDR2 YFSETQ. The CDR3 spells CASSLGQASYGYTF. The CDR3 DNA reads as TGCGCCAGCAGCCTAGGACAAGCCTCTTATGGCTACACCTTC.

This clone occurred once. This chain joins TRBV6-1 and TRBJ2-7; 10 bases line up with TRBD1. CDR1 is MNHNS and CDR2 is SASEGT in the germline V gene. This CDR3 contains 16 residues. V was pared by 0 bases and J by 3 bases, with 5 bases of the junction left unmatched. The CDR3 sequence is CASSEAGQGSNYEQYF. CDR3 nucleotides: TGTGCCAGCAGTGAAGCGGGACAGGGGTCGAACTACGAGCAGTACTTC.

The chain joins TRBV30 to TRBJ1-5, with 7 bases identical to TRBD1. V dropped 5 bases and J dropped 0; count of bases not matched to a gene: 10. The CDR3 is made up of 16 amino acids. CDR1 and CDR2 from the germline V gene are GTSNPN and SVGIG (reference sequence). The CDR3 sequence is CAWSTGQTFSNQPQHF. In DNA, the CDR3 is TGTGCCTGGTCTACGGGACAGACATTTAGCAATCAGCCCCAGCATTTT. The full variable domain, with the rest looked up from reference TRBV30 and TRBJ1-5, is SQTIHQWPATLVQPVGSPLSLECTVEGTSNPNLYWYRQAAGRGLQLLFYSVGIGQISSEVPQNLSASRPQDRQFILSSKKLLLSDSGFYLCAWSTGQTFSNQPQHFGDGTRLSIL.

The chain recombines TRBV7-9 with TRBJ2-2; 8 positions match TRBD2. The CDR3 totals 16 residues. CDR1 is SEHNR, CDR2 FQNEAQ, per germline (reference sequence). The J segment lost 8 bases and the V segment lost 5 bases, leaving 13 bases of the junction unmatched. CDR3 protein: CASSPVDSGALGELFF. The CDR3 nucleotides read TGTGCCAGCAGCCCCGTAGATAGCGGGGCCTTAGGGGAGCTGTTTTTT.

The chain is built from TRBV28 and TRBJ2-6, with 7 bases that match TRBD1. This CDR3 region has 17 residues. Germline CDR1 reads MDHEN; CDR2 reads SYDVKM. With 3 bases clipped from V and 1 base from J, the junction kept 6 bases outside the gene matches. CDR3 in amino acids: CASSLGRGSSGANVLTF. The CDR3 DNA is TGTGCCAGCAGTTTGGGCAGGGGGTCATCTGGGGCCAACGTCCTGACTTTC.

The chain recombines TRBV19 with TRBJ2-1; TRBD2 matches 13 bases. Germline V gene sequence: CDR1 LNHDA, CDR2 SQIVND (reference sequence). V lost 6 bases to trimming and J lost 7 bases; unmatched junction nucleotides: 9. There are 16 residues in the CDR3. Here the CDR3 reads CASRAILAGGFNEQFF. The CDR3 coding sequence is TGTGCCAGTAGGGCTATACTAGCGGGAGGGTTTAATGAGCAGTTCTTC.

This chain uses TRBV5-1 with TRBJ1-1, with TRBD1 identical over 8 bases. V gave up 2 bases and J gave up 2 bases; unmatched junction bases: 5. Per germline, CDR1 SGHRS and CDR2 YFSETQ. This CDR3 contains 15 residues. The CDR3, as DNA: TGCGCCAGCAGCTTCATGGCAGGGGGCAACACTGAAGCTTTCTTT. It is translated as CASSFMAGGNTEAFF.